The clone carrying this TCR beta chain was found many times. Germline V gene lookup returns CDR1 SGDLS and CDR2 YYNGEE. Unmatched junction bases numbered 8, after V lost 0 bases and J lost 14 bases. The length of the CDR3 is 13 residues. The sample belongs to a study of T cells after posttransplantation cyclophosphamide. Assay: immunoSEQ multiplex PCR; the TCRdb copy retains only in-frame clones and omits some. The sample yields 41,000 or so clones, without any singletons. Sequencing used PBMCs. The J gene is TRBJ2-1, the V gene TRBV9; 7 nucleotides match TRBD1. This TCR was sampled from a man younger than 45 in good health and a related stem cell transplant donor. For the CDR3, the DNA is TGTGCCAGCAGCGTAGCTCCAGAACAGGGGAAGTTCTTC. It is translated as CASSVAPEQGKFF.